This T cell receptor beta chain was captured by sequencing in a study of radiation and T cells in renal cell carcinoma. Whole-study results and caveats: Baseline intratumoral clonotype presence is unknown without pretreatment biopsies.

Turning to this clone: The target antigen is unknown.

CDR1 is LNHDA, CDR2 SQIVND, per germline (reference sequence). V lost 8 bases, J lost 4 bases, and 9 bases lay in between. This CDR3 is 13 amino acids long. Time point of the sample: baseline pretreatment blood. Treatment reported: 15 Gy SBRT to primary tumor, nephrectomy 4 weeks later. This renal cell carcinoma was of the clear cell type. Data came from immunoSEQ multiplex PCR; TCRdb stores just in-frame clones and leaves some out. Of some 150,000 clones in the sample, 83% were seen once. The receptor comes from a woman aged 45-65 years with renal cell carcinoma. J is TRBJ1-6 and V is TRBV19, with D possibly matching TRBD1 (6 bases). Specimen: blood, collected from a patient whose treatment included radiotherapy and nephrectomy. This CDR3 reads CASARGYNSPLHF. The CDR3 DNA reads TGTGCCAGTGCAAGGGGGTATAATTCACCCCTCCACTTT.